This T cell receptor (beta chain) was retrieved from a study of blood T cell repertoires in COVID-19. In the study overall: The origin of the acute and convalescent COVID-19 samples was the United States, Italy and Spain. In each case, the material was cDNA or gDNA derived from T cells, B-cell-depleted T cells, or PBMCs.

Germline V lookup: CDR1 MRHNA, CDR2 SNTAGT. The CDR3 totals 14 residues. Sequencing used immunoSEQ multiplex PCR; TCRdb keeps in-frame clones, though not all of them. This table holds about 10,000 clones, approximately 89% found once. About this clone: Mismatch with germline at one junction end may stem from a read error.

The sequenced sample consisted of peripheral blood. This chain links TRBV6-4 with TRBJ1-4; D remains unclear. This clonotype was obtained from a human donor in a cohort sampled during active COVID-19. CDR3 loop: CASHEETPKEKLFF. CDR3 coding DNA: TGTGCCAGCCATGAGGAGACTCCTAAGGAAAAACTGTTTTTT.